The subject of this entry is one TCR beta chain. This clone's antigen is unknown. No base quality values were provided; no much bigger clone lies one nucleotide off. The time point label of this sample denotes: pretreatment peripheral blood. The Qiagen DNeasy Blood extraction kit was used to purify genomic DNA from total PBMCs and tumor samples. PBMCs were collected pretreatment and during treatment, and were isolated and stored as previously described. V loses 3 bases of germline sequence and J loses 3 bases, and the interval between the two ends is 11 bases. The germline V gene (reference sequence) provides CDR1 SEHNR and CDR2 FQNEAQ. From the cysteine up to the phenylalanine, the CDR3 has a length of 14 residues. CDR3 DNA is the only sequence kept; it has 42 bases, read in frame from the first base. This entry is derived from a study of PD-L1 blockade in urothelial cancer (dated 2017 in TCRdb). Some background on the complete study: About nine tenths of the roughly 29 patients were identified as males with urothelial cancer of bladder origin, and a prior smoking history was reported by 18 of 29 patients. Pretreatment tumor samples, along with matched peripheral blood collected serially before and after atezolizumab treatment, underwent TCR sequencing. Durable clinical benefit was defined as a progression-free survival longer than 6 months, and TCR features were additionally tested against progression-free survival and overall survival. Pretreatment blood TCR-seq was available for about 27 patients, at least one posttreatment blood collection was obtained for 24 patients, and tumor TCR-seq was available for 24 patients. An exploratory multi-omic analysis was conducted of the somatic, immune and clinical correlates of response to PD-L1 blockade with atezolizumab in urothelial cancer. Roughly 10 patients achieved durable clinical benefit and approximately 19 did not. Blood samples gave a median of approximately 150,000 T cells and approximately 85,000 unique TCRs, with a median clonality of approximately 0.08. Whole exome sequencing and RNA sequencing of pretreatment tumors were performed alongside TCR sequencing in the same patients. Blood samples were analyzed 3 weeks after the start of treatment (second dose) and 6 weeks after the start of treatment. Patients had an ECOG performance status of 0 or 1 and had received between 0 and 3 prior chemotherapy regimens.

Results the study describes overall, beyond this receptor: Patients with durable benefit showed greater expansion of tumor-associated TCR clones in peripheral blood 3 weeks after starting treatment (n = 22, p = 0.022). Improved progression-free and overall survival was found to be associated with pretreatment peripheral blood TCR clonality below the median. Because of the small sample size (n = 29) and the many exploratory analyses performed, the results are intended to be regarded as hypothesis-generating.

Synthetic TCR analog templates were spiked into each PCR so that absolute template abundance could be estimated from read counts. Using the immunoSEQ assay, TCRbeta CDR3 regions were amplified from genomic DNA with bias-controlled V and J gene primers. Rearranged TCRbeta segments were sequenced at approximately 20X coverage. In the paper's pipeline: Sequencing errors were corrected by clustering, and CDR3s were annotated against IMGT so that V, D and J genes could be assigned. Out-of-frame and stop-codon sequences were excluded, and only productive TCRbeta rearrangements were used in downstream analyses. Clonality was calculated as one minus the Shannon entropy normalized by the log of the number of unique productive sequences. Fisher's exact test with Benjamini-Hochberg correction, at a threshold of adjusted p below 0.01, was used to find clones that differed between time points or between blood and tumor. TCRdb obtained this table from immuneACCESS and retained in-frame rearrangements with V and J assigned. These tables miss some clones; where compared with another copy, unresolved V genes account for less than half of the shortfall, and the remainder is unexplained. The DNA gave D and trimming, while V, J and clone size come from that table. The sample table contains nearly 45,000 clones; only one count was recorded for more than 70% of them. The ten most abundant clones make up 20% to 25% of the sample.

This chain joins TRBV7-9 to TRBJ1-1, with TRBD1 tentatively as D gene (5 bases match). The sequence was collected from a donor at least 40 years old with urothelial cancer. The starting material was PBMCs, obtained around atezolizumab (anti-PD-L1) treatment. The CDR3 reads CASSFRGSDTEAFF. The sequence in DNA is TGTGCCAGCAGCTTCCGGGGGTCGGACACTGAAGCTTTCTTT.